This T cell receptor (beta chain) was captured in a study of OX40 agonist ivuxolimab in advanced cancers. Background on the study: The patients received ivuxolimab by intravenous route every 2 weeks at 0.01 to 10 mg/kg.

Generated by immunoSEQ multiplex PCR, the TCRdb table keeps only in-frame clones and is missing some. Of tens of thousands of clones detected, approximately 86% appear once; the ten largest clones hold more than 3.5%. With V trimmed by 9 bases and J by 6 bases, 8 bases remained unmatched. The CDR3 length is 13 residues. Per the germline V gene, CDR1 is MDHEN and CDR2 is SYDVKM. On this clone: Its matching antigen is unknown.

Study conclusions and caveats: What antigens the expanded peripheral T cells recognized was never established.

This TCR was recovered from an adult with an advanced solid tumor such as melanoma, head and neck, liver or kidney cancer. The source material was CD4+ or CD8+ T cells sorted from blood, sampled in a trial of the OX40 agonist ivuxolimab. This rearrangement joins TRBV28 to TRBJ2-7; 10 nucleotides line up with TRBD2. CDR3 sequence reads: CASLGLAFSEQYF. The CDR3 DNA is TGTGCCAGTTTGGGACTAGCGTTTTCCGAGCAGTACTTC.